A single sample gave rise to the 10 T cell receptor beta chains below, sequenced in a study of cytomegalovirus exposure and HLA in healthy donors. Clones were read by immunoSEQ multiplex PCR, and TCRdb kept only the in-frame ones, dropping some. The table records 100,000 to 150,000 clones, roughly 95% of them present only once. The sequencing sample was made of PBMCs. All receptors derive from a man between 18 and 29 years old in good health and CMV-seronegative.

The chain uses TRBV27 and TRBJ1-2; 7 bases are a match to TRBD1. The CDR3 extends over 14 amino acids. V dropped 9 bases and J dropped 0; count of bases not matched to a gene: 7. Germline assignment: CDR1 MNHEY and CDR2 SMNVEV (reference sequence). The DNA of the CDR3 is TGTGCCAGTAGCCGACAGGGACCTAACTATGGCTACACCTTC. The encoded protein is CASSRQGPNYGYTF.

The rearrangement uses TRBV28 and TRBJ1-1, with a tentative D call TRBD1 (5 bases). Germline V gene lookup returns CDR1 MDHEN and CDR2 SYDVKM. The CDR3 loop spans 15 amino acids. Trimming took 6 bases from V and 1 from J, leaving 15 bases between them. CDR3 loop: CASRAGGRRNTEAFF. CDR3 DNA: TGTGCCAGCAGGGCCGGGGGACGGAGGAACACTGAAGCTTTCTTT. Variable domain in full (rest from reference TRBV28 and TRBJ1-1): DVKVTQSSRYLVKRTGEKVFLECVQDMDHENMFWYRQDPGLGLRLIYFSYDVKMKEKGDIPEGYSVSREKKERFSLILESASTNQTSMYLCASRAGGRRNTEAFFGQGTRLTVV.

The chain links TRBV9 to TRBJ2-5; 9 bases align to TRBD2. The CDR3 length is 16 residues. The V and J ends lost 4 bases and 9 bases, in that order; junction bases with no gene match: 16. Looked up from germline, CDR1 is SGDLS and CDR2 is YYNGEE. The CDR3 loop is CASSPYGASGTEAQYF. The CDR3, as DNA: TGTGCCAGCAGCCCTTATGGGGCTAGCGGGACCGAGGCCCAGTACTTC.

V gene TRBV28 combines with J gene TRBJ2-2, with unresolved D. The CDR3 is made up of 14 amino acids. Trimming shortened V by 3 bases and J by 6 bases, and 11 bases separated the two germline ends. CDR1 and CDR2 from the germline V gene are MDHEN and SYDVKM. The CDR3 is CASSFPRRPGELFF. The CDR3 coding sequence is TGTGCCAGCAGTTTTCCGCGGAGACCCGGGGAGCTGTTTTTT.

The V and J genes are TRBV27 and TRBJ2-1, with 7 bases fitting TRBD2. Germline V gene sequence: CDR1 MNHEY, CDR2 SMNVEV (reference sequence). The CDR3 contains 15 residues. The ends lost 3 bases at V and 9 bases at J; junction bases unmatched: 11. The CDR3: CASSFTAGDLGEQFF. The DNA for the CDR3 is TGTGCCAGCAGTTTCACCGCGGGGGACCTGGGTGAGCAGTTCTTC.

V and J are TRBV5-1 and TRBJ2-7; 9 nucleotides align to TRBD1. Germline CDR1 reads SGHRS; CDR2 reads YFSETQ. V lost 4 bases, J lost 2 bases, and 4 bases stayed unmatched. CDR3 length: 14 amino acids. The CDR3 DNA reads TGCGCCAGCAGCCTAGGACAGGGGCCCTACGAGCAGTACTTC. It specifies CASSLGQGPYEQYF.

The CDR3 sequence: CASRARYSSTEAFF. Written as DNA, the CDR3 is TGTGCCAGCAGGGCCCGTTACAGCTCGACTGAAGCTTTCTTT. V gene TRBV6-5 combines with J gene TRBJ1-1; D not certain. Trimming took off 6 bases at V and 5 bases at J, with 16 bases between the two ends. Germline V gives CDR1 MNHEY, CDR2 SVGAGI. The CDR3 extends over 14 amino acids.

The V and J genes are TRBV6-5 and TRBJ1-3; D is ambiguous. V lost 7 bases, J lost 2 bases, and 12 bases lay in between. The CDR3 consists of 14 residues. The germline gives CDR1 MNHEY, CDR2 SVGAGI. Written as DNA, the CDR3 is TGTGCCAGCATCCCCGGCCAGGCTGGAAACACCATATATTTT. Protein product: CASIPGQAGNTIYF.

In this sample, this clone turned up a few times. This chain joins TRBV4-2 and TRBJ2-7; 8 positions agree with TRBD2. Per germline, CDR1 LGHNA and CDR2 YNFKEQ. The V and J ends lost 0 bases and 7 bases, in that order; junction bases with no gene match: 5. The CDR3 is made up of 14 amino acids. The chain's CDR3 is CASSQEAGVDEQYF. CDR3 coding DNA: TGTGCCAGCAGCCAAGAAGCGGGAGTCGATGAGCAGTACTTC.

Concerning this clone: The same CDR3 is also encoded by other DNA sequences in this sample. The chain links TRBV9 to TRBJ2-3; D possibly corresponds to TRBD2 (6 bases). CDR1 SGDLS and CDR2 YYNGEE come from the germline V gene. Trimming left V 0 bases short and J 4 bases short, with 6 bases between. CDR3 size: 13 residues. CDR3 coding DNA: TGTGCCAGCAGCGTAGGACTAGCAGATACGCAGTATTTT. Translated, it gives CASSVGLADTQYF.